The following is a TCR beta chain sequence with its context. This sample was taken from a study of cytomegalovirus exposure and HLA in healthy donors. Primers included in the PCR were 60 Vbeta and 13 Jbeta primers. Libraries were prepared by immunoSEQ multiplex PCR; TCRdb keeps only in-frame clonotypes and omits some of them. The profile shows 120,000 to 150,000 clones, roughly 79% of them singletons. This CDR3 spans 13 amino acids. Trimming left V 0 bases short and J 6 bases short, with 9 bases between. The germline CDR1 and CDR2 sequences are SGHNT and YYREEE (reference sequence). The sequenced material came from PBMCs. The chain has TRBV5-4 and TRBJ1-2; the D gene is possibly TRBD1 (5 bases). The TCR originated in a woman aged 40 to 50 in good health and CMV-seronegative. CDR3 region: CASSLVRTNGYTF. Written as DNA, the CDR3 is TGTGCCAGCAGCTTGGTTAGGACAAATGGCTACACCTTC.